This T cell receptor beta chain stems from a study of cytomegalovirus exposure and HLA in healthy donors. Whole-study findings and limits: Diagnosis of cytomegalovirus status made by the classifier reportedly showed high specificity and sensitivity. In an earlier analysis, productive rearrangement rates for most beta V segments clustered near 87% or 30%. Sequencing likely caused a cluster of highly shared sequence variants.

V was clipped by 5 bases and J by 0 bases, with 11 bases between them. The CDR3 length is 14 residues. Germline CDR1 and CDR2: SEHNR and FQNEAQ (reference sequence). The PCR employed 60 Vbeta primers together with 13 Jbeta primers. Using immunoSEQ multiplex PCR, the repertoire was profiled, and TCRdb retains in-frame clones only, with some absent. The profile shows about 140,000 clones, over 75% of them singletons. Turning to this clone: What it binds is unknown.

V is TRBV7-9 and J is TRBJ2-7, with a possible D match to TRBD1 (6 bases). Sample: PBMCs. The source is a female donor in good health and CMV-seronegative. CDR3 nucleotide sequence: TGTGCCAGCAGCCATCGGGACAACTCCTACGAGCAGTACTTC. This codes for CASSHRDNSYEQYF.